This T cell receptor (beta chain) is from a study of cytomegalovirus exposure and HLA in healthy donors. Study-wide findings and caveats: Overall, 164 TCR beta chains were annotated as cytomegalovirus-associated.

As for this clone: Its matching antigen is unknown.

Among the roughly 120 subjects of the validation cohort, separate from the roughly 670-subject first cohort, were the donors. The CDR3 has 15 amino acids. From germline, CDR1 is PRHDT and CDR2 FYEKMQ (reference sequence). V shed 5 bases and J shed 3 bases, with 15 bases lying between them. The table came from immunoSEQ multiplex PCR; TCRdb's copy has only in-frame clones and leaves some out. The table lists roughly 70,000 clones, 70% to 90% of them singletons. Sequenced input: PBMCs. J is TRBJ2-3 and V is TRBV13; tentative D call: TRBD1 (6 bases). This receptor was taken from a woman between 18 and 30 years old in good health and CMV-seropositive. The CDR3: CASSPLGRGTDTQYF. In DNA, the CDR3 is TGTGCCAGCAGCCCACTAGGAAGGGGGACAGATACGCAGTATTTT.